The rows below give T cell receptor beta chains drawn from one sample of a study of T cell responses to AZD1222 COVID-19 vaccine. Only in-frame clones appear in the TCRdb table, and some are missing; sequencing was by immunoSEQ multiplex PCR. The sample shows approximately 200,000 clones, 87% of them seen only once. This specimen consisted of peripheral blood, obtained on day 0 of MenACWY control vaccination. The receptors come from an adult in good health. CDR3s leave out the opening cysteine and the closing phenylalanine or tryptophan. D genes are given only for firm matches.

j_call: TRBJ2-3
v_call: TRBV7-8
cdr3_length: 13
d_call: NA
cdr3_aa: ASSLYTAGADTQY

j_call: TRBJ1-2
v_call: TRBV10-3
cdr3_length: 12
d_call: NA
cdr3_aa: ANGPGHGDYGYT

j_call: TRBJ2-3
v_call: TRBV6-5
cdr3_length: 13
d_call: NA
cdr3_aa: ASSGTPRDSDTQY

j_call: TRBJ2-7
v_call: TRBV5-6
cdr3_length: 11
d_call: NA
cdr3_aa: ASSSNLKYEQY

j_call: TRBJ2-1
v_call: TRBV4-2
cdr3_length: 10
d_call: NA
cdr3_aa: ASSQSGNEQF

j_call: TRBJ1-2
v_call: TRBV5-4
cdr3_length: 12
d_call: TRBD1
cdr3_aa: ASSHDRGRYGYT

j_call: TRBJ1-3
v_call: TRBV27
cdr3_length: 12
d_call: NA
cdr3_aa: ASAMGVGGNTIY

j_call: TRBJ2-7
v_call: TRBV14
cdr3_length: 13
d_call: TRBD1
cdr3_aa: ASSQVRTGTYEQY

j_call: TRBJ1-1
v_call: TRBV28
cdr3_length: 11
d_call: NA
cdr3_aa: ASIDVSGTEAF

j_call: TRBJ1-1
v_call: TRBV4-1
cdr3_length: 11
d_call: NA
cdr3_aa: ASSRGQSTEAF

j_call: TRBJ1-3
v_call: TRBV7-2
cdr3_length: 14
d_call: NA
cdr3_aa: ASSFGSTTSGNTIY

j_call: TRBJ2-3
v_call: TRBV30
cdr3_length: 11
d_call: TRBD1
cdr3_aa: ARQGQATDTQY

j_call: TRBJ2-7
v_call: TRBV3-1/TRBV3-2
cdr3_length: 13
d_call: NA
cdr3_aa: ASSQGVGTSYEQY

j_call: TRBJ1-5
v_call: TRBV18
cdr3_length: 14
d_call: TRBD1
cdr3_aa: ASSVGQGPFAQPQH

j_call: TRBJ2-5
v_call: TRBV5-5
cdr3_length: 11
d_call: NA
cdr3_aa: ASNPGTQETQY

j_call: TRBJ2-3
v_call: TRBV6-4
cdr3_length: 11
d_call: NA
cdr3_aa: ASSDAGTDTQY

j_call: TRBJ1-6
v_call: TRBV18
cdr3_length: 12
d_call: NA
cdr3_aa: ASHEGVGNSPLH

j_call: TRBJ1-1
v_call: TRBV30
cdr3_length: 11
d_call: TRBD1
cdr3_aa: AWMDRANTEAF

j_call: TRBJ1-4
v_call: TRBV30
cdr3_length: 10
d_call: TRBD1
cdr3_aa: AYQQGVEKLF

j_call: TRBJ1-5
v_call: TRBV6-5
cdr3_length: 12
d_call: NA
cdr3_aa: ASRPDHSNQPQH

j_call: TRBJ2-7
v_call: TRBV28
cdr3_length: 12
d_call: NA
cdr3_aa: ASSLQGGAYEQY

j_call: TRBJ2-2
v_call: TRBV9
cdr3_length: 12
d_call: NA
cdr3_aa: ASSVGEGVGELF

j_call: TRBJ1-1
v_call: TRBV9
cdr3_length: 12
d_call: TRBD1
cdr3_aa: ASSEGQVNTEAF

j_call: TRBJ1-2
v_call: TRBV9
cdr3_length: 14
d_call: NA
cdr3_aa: ASSTHPGIPNYGYT

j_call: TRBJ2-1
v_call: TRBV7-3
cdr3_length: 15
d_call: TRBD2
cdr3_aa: ASSLTPLAGGPNEQF

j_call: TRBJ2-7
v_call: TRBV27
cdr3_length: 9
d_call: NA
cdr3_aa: ASSGQYEQY

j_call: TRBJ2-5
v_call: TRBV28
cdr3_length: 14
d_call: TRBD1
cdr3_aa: ASRPSGTGGQETQY

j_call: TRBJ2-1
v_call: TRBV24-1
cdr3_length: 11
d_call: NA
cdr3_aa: ATGIGLYNEQF

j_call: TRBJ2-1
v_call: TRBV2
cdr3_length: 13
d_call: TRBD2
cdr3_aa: ASQGGLAGGGEQF

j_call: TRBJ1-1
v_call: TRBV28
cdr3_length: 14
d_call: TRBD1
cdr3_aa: ASIQGARLGGTEAF

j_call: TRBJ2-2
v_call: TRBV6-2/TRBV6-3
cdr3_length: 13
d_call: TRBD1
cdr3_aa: ASSQGQGWTGELF

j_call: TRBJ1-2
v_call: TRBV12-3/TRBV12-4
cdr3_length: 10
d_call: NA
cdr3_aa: ASSREGYGYT

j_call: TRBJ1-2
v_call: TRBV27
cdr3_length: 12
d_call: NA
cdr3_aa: ASSPGVRDNGYT

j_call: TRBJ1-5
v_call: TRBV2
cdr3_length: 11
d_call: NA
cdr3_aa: ASTGRGSQPQH

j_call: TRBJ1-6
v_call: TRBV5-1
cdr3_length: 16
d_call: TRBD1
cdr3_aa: ASSLRLTTGPGNSPLH

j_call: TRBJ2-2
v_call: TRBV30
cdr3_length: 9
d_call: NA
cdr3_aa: AWSGRGELF

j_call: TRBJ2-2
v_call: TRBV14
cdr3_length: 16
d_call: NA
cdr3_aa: ASSQDMVGQGRTGELF

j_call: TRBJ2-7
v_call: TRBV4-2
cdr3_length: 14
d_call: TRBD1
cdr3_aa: ASSQEQTGGGYEQY

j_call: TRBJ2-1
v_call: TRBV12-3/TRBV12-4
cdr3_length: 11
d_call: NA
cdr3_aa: ASSLSRDNEQF

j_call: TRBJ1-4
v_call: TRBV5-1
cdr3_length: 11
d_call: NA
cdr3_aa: ASQGPNGEKLF

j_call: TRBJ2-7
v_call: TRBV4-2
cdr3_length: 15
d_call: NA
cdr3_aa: ASSQQSPGDMGYEQY

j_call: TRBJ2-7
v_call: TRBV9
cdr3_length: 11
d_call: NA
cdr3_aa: ASSPRGGYEQY

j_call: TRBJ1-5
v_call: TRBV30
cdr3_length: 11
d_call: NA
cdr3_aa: AWSAASNQPQH